These 20 T cell receptor beta chains were all obtained from the same sample, sequenced in a study of cytomegalovirus exposure and HLA in healthy donors. The primer mix had 60 Vbeta and 13 Jbeta primers. Measured with immunoSEQ multiplex PCR; TCRdb has only the in-frame clones, and not every one. This listing includes some 83,000 clones. Sequenced sample: PBMCs. Source of these receptors: a woman aged 25 to 39 in good health and CMV-seronegative.

The J gene is TRBJ1-1, the V gene TRBV20-1; 7 positions agree with TRBD1. Losses at the gene ends were 6 bases for V and 7 bases for J; bases not matched to a gene: 5. Germline V gene sequence: CDR1 DFQATT, CDR2 SNEGSKA (reference sequence). This CDR3 is built from 11 residues. CDR3 nucleotide sequence: TGCAGTGCCGCGACAGGGAATGAAGCTTTCTTT. Its translation: CSAATGNEAFF.

The chain recombines TRBV7-6 with TRBJ2-7; TRBD2 matches at 10 bases. Germline assignment: CDR1 SGHVS and CDR2 FNYEAQ. CDR3 length: 15 amino acids. V shed 2 bases and J 7 bases; nucleotides not matched to a gene: 8. This chain's CDR3 is CASSLLAGESGEQYF. In DNA form, the CDR3 reads TGTGCCAGCAGCTTACTAGCGGGGGAGTCAGGTGAGCAGTACTTC.

V is TRBV19 and J is TRBJ1-1; TRBD1 agrees at 7 bases. Unmatched junction bases numbered 10, after V lost 6 bases and J lost 0 bases. Germline CDR1 is LNHDA and CDR2 is SQIVND (reference sequence). The CDR3 length is 16 residues. The CDR3 region is CASRRDSSLMNTEAFF. CDR3 DNA sequence: TGTGCCAGTAGGAGGGACAGCAGCCTCATGAACACTGAAGCTTTCTTT.

The V and J genes are TRBV18 and TRBJ1-6; D is perhaps TRBD1 (5 bases). Deletions cut 3 bases from V and 7 bases from J, with 13 bases between. Germline loops: CDR1 KGHSH, CDR2 LQKENI. CDR3 length equals 15 residues. The CDR3 sequence: CASSPIRGPNSPLHF. The CDR3 coding sequence is TGTGCCAGCTCACCGATAAGGGGTCCGAATTCACCCCTCCACTTT.

The chain recombines TRBV6-1 with TRBJ1-4; no firm D call. Trimming pared 8 bases from V and 8 bases from J, leaving 9 bases between. CDR1 and CDR2 (germline): MNHNS, SASEGT. The CDR3 extends over 11 amino acids. CDR3 bases: TGTGCCAGCCTGAGAGGGGAAAAACTGTTTTTT. It yields the protein CASLRGEKLFF.

The chain carries TRBV6-5 and TRBJ1-3; D ambiguous. CDR3 length: 14 residues. The germline V gene has CDR1 MNHEY and CDR2 SVGAGI. V shed 0 bases and J shed 3 bases, with 6 bases lying between them. The CDR3 DNA is TGTGCCAGCAGTTACTCGATGAGTGGAAACACCATATATTTT. Amino acid sequence: CASSYSMSGNTIYF.

The chain couples TRBV5-6 to TRBJ2-2, with 7 positions matching TRBD1. V lost 1 base and J lost 3; bases outside the gene matches: 3. Per germline, CDR1 SGHDT and CDR2 YYEEEE. This CDR3 region has 15 residues. CDR3 amino acids: CASSLTGDHTGELFF. CDR3 sequence (DNA): TGTGCCAGCAGCTTGACAGGGGATCACACCGGGGAGCTGTTTTTT. Variable domain in full (rest from reference TRBV5-6 and TRBJ2-2): DAGVTQSPTHLIKTRGQQVTLRCSPKSGHDTVSWYQQALGQGPQFIFQYYEEEERQRGNFPDRFSGHQFPNYSSELNVNALLLGDSALYLCASSLTGDHTGELFFGEGSRLTVL.

V usage is TRBV28 and J usage is TRBJ2-7, with 7 bases aligning to TRBD2. The J segment lost 3 bases and the V segment lost 6 bases, leaving 2 bases of the junction unmatched. The CDR3 has 12 amino acids. Germline V gene data show CDR1 as MDHEN and CDR2 as SYDVKM. CDR3 residues: CASRRTSYEQYF. CDR3 nucleotide sequence: TGTGCCAGCAGAAGGACTAGCTACGAGCAGTACTTC.

In the case of this clone: One end of the junction fails to match germline, which may point to a read error. V usage is TRBV6-1 and J usage is TRBJ2-5, with D unclear. Germline V gives CDR1 MNHNS, CDR2 SASEGT. The CDR3 is made up of 15 amino acids. CDR3 in DNA: TGTGCCAGCAGTGAAACAGCTACTTACCAAGAGAACCAGTACTTC. Translation gives CASSETATYQENQYF.

This sequence joins TRBV6-5 and TRBJ1-1; possible D gene TRBD1, 6 bases. The V end lost 0 bases, the J end lost 11 bases, and 22 bases lay between the germline ends. Germline V gene sequence: CDR1 MNHEY, CDR2 SVGAGI. CDR3 length equals 16 residues. The CDR3 is CASSYSPLLLQGGAFF. DNA for the CDR3: TGTGCCAGCAGTTACTCGCCCCTCCTATTACAGGGTGGGGCTTTCTTT.

The chain joins TRBV6-1 to TRBJ1-6; 9 positions match TRBD1. From germline, CDR1 is MNHNS and CDR2 SASEGT. Trimming removed 8 bases from V and 10 bases from J; junction bases left unmatched: 6. This CDR3 contains 13 residues. CDR3 nucleotide sequence: TGTGCCAGCGCCGGGACAGGGAGGTCACCCCTCCACTTT. Translated, it gives CASAGTGRSPLHF.

The chain combines TRBV7-9 with TRBJ2-5; unclear D gene. There are 12 residues in the CDR3. Trimming shortened V by 7 bases and J by 0 bases, and 6 bases separated the two germline ends. In germline, CDR1 is SEHNR, CDR2 FQNEAQ (reference sequence). CDR3 loop: CASTQDQETQYF. In nucleotides, the CDR3 is TGTGCCAGCACTCAGGACCAAGAGACCCAGTACTTC.

The chain combines TRBV19 with TRBJ1-3; 7 nucleotides align to TRBD1. Looked up from germline, CDR1 is LNHDA and CDR2 is SQIVND (reference sequence). The CDR3 consists of 15 residues. The V and J ends lost 5 bases and 1 base, in that order; junction bases with no gene match: 5. In DNA, the CDR3 is TGTGCCAGTAGTGCCTCGACAGGGTCTGGAAACACCATATATTTT. It specifies CASSASTGSGNTIYF. Using reference TRBV19 and TRBJ1-3 for the parts outside the CDR3, the full variable domain is DGGITQSPKYLFRKEGQNVTLSCEQNLNHDAMYWYRQDPGQGLRLIYYSQIVNDFQKGDIAEGYSVSREKKESFPLTVTSAQKNPTAFYLCASSASTGSGNTIYFGEGSWLTVV.

V gene TRBV30 combines with J gene TRBJ1-1, with 9 bases identical to TRBD1. J gave up 5 bases and V 5 bases, and 9 bases lay outside the gene matches. Germline-derived CDR1 and CDR2 are GTSNPN and SVGIG (reference sequence). The CDR3 contains 14 residues. CDR3 sequence: CAWAYRGHSTEAFF. CDR3 bases: TGTGCCTGGGCCTACAGGGGGCATTCGACTGAAGCTTTCTTT.

This chain's CDR3 is CASSPVTSGAGQYF. The CDR3 nucleotides are TGTGCCAGCAGCCCTGTTACTAGCGGCGCGGGGCAGTACTTC. The chain is built from TRBV7-2 and TRBJ2-7, with 8 bases identical to TRBD2. V gave up 5 bases and J gave up 9 bases; unmatched junction bases: 12. This CDR3 has 14 residues. CDR1 and CDR2 from the germline V gene are SGHTA and FQGNSA.

This chain links TRBV6-1 with TRBJ2-5; perhaps TRBD2 as D (6 bases). The CDR3 is 13 residues long. Trimming shortened V by 3 bases and J by 5 bases, and 10 bases separated the two germline ends. Looked up from germline, CDR1 is MNHNS and CDR2 is SASEGT. CDR3: CASSDLRGETQYF. The DNA for the CDR3 is TGTGCCAGCAGTGACCTACGGGGGGAGACCCAGTACTTC.

This chain links TRBV6-1 with TRBJ1-5; TRBD1 aligns across 10 bases. With V trimmed by 6 bases and J by 6 bases, 5 bases remained unmatched. This CDR3 has 14 amino acids. CDR1 and CDR2 from the germline V gene are MNHNS and SASEGT. This chain's CDR3 is CASRRQGAGQPQHF. The CDR3 DNA reads as TGTGCCAGCAGGAGACAGGGGGCGGGTCAGCCCCAGCATTTT.

The chain employs TRBV4-1 and TRBJ2-2; 7 positions match TRBD1. The CDR3 length is 15 residues. The germline gives CDR1 MGHRA, CDR2 YSYEKL. V shed 4 bases, J shed 6 bases, and the junction held 8 bases outside the gene matches. The CDR3 reads CASSRDRDWAGELFF. In DNA, the CDR3 is TGCGCCAGCAGCCGAGACAGGGATTGGGCCGGGGAGCTGTTTTTT.

The chain joins TRBV25-1 to TRBJ2-3, with 7 bases that match TRBD2. V shed 6 bases, J shed 4 bases, and the junction held 4 bases outside the gene matches. The CDR3 has 13 residues. Germline CDR1 reads MGHDK; CDR2 reads SYGVNS. The CDR3 DNA reads as TGTGCCAGCAGAGGCGGGAGCCCAGATACGCAGTATTTT. Translating it yields CASRGGSPDTQYF.

On this clone: The CDR3 does not end in the conserved phenylalanine or tryptophan, so this is likely a read error. The rearrangement links TRBV18 to TRBJ1-1; D uncertain. The CDR3 length is 11 residues. Trimming took 6 bases from V and 3 from J, leaving 5 bases between them. Germline V lookup: CDR1 KGHSH, CDR2 LQKENI. The DNA of the CDR3 is TGTGCCAGCTCCTTCGACACTGAAGCTTTCGTT. Translated, it gives CASSFDTEAFV.